This record concerns one T cell receptor beta chain sequence. These data originate in a study of blood T cell repertoires in COVID-19. The V gene's germline CDR1 is SEHNR and CDR2 FQNEAQ (reference sequence). This CDR3 spans 17 amino acids. Losses at the gene ends were 1 base for V and 6 bases for J; bases not matched to a gene: 13. Original data processing: Amplified reference gene primers provided the basis for estimating nucleated cell counts. Some clones are missing from TCRdb's copy, which holds only in-frame ones; the method was immunoSEQ multiplex PCR. V, J and clone size derive from that table, while D and trimming were established from the DNA sequence. The sample carries about 130,000 clones, roughly 86% recorded once.

The source of this sequence is a woman aged 70-85 years with COVID-19, enrolled during active disease. Specimen: peripheral blood. J is TRBJ1-1 and V is TRBV7-9; 8 bases agree with TRBD1. Here the CDR3 DNA reads TGTGCCAGCAGCTTAGGCGGCAGGGGGCGCTTGGACGCTGAAGCTTTCTTT. Protein product: CASSLGGRGRLDAEAFF. Looking up the rest from reference TRBV7-9 and TRBJ1-1 gives the full variable domain: DTGVSQNPRHKITKRGQNVTFRCDPISEHNRLYWYRQTLGQGPEFLTYFQNEAQLEKSRLLSDRFSAERPKGSFSTLEIQRTEQGDSAMYLCASSLGGRGRLDAEAFFGQGTRLTVV.